Listed here are 25 T cell receptor beta chains from one sample, sequenced in a study of T cells after yellow fever vaccination. One entry per CDR3 protein, called by TCRdb with MiXCR from the 5' RACE reads. The sample has about 220,000 distinct CDR3 sequences; approximately 6.8% are singletons. Sample: CD4+ T cells sorted from PBMCs, taken on the day of the yellow fever booster vaccination. The source of these receptors is a man aged 25 to 45 who received the YFV17D yellow fever vaccine.

This clonotype was found a few times. The V and J genes are TRBV28 and TRBJ2-4; 7 bases match TRBD1. This CDR3 comprises 14 residues. V lost 6 bases and J lost 4; bases outside the gene matches: 6. Germline CDR1 reads MDHEN; CDR2 reads SYDVKM. CDR3: CASRGDSVKNIQYF. The CDR3 nucleotides read TGTGCCAGCAGGGGGGACAGCGTAAAAAACATTCAGTACTTC.

This clonotype was found many times. The chain couples TRBV7-9 to TRBJ2-7, with D possibly being TRBD1 (6 bases). CDR3 length equals 15 residues. The V gene's germline CDR1 is SEHNR and CDR2 FQNEAQ (reference sequence). V was trimmed by 5 bases and J by 2 bases, leaving 16 bases between them. CDR3 bases: TGTGCCAGCAGCCAAAGAGTGGCAGGGGCCTACGAGCAGTACTTC. It is translated as CASSQRVAGAYEQYF.

This clonotype was picked up many times. J is TRBJ2-6 and V is TRBV7-3, with a tentative D call TRBD2 (7 bases). The CDR3 consists of 18 residues. Germline CDR1 reads SGHTA; CDR2 reads FQGTGA. With 5 bases removed from V and 0 bases from J, the gap between germline ends came to 17 bases. CDR3 region: CASSKPGGGGSGANVLTF. The CDR3 DNA is TGTGCCAGCAGCAAACCAGGCGGGGGCGGCTCTGGGGCCAACGTCCTGACTTTC.

This clonotype showed up just a few times. The chain combines TRBV6-5 with TRBJ1-2; TRBD1 aligns across 10 bases. J was trimmed by 3 bases and V by 6 bases; bases with no gene match: 10. This CDR3 is 16 amino acids long. CDR1 is MNHEY, CDR2 SVGAGI, per germline. The CDR3 DNA reads TGTGCCAGCAGCCGACAGGGGGCTGGGAGTTACTATGGCTACACCTTC. Its protein is CASSRQGAGSYYGYTF.

This rearrangement joins TRBV2 to TRBJ2-3; 8 nucleotides line up with TRBD1. V lost 6 bases, J lost 5 bases, and 10 bases stayed unmatched. Germline V gives CDR1 SNHLY, CDR2 FYNNEI. The CDR3 contains 15 residues. The CDR3 loop reads CASSRQGQGIDTQYF. The CDR3 nucleotides read TGTGCCAGCAGCCGACAGGGGCAGGGGATAGATACGCAGTATTTT.

This clonotype showed up many times. The chain links TRBV15 to TRBJ2-2; tentatively, D is TRBD2 (5 bases). V dropped 0 bases and J dropped 4 bases, with 9 bases sitting between them. The CDR3 sequence is 15 residues long. Germline V gives CDR1 LNHNV, CDR2 YYDKDF (reference sequence). CDR3 nucleotides: TGTGCCACCAGCAGAGATGAGGGAAGCACCGGGGAGCTGTTTTTT. Its translation is CATSRDEGSTGELFF.

This clonotype was seen many times. This chain connects TRBV5-1 to TRBJ2-2, with D perhaps TRBD2 (6 bases). The germline CDR1 and CDR2 sequences are SGHRS and YFSETQ. CDR3 length: 16 amino acids. V lost 2 bases, J lost 0 bases, and 11 bases lay in between. CDR3 nucleotides: TGCGCCAGCAGCTTAAGCGGGTTCGCGAACACCGGGGAGCTGTTTTTT. Amino acids: CASSLSGFANTGELFF.

This clonotype was found many times. This chain links TRBV5-1 with TRBJ2-1; TRBD2 might be the D (6 bases). The CDR3 length is 14 residues. Germline V gives CDR1 SGHRS, CDR2 YFSETQ. The V and J ends lost 3 bases and 12 bases respectively, with 19 bases between them. The CDR3 here is CASSSSNIAAPQFF. CDR3 sequence (DNA): TGCGCCAGCAGCTCATCCAACATAGCGGCACCGCAGTTCTTC.

This clonotype appeared many times. The chain links TRBV7-3 to TRBJ2-1; D is unclear. This CDR3 comprises 15 residues. The germline CDR1 and CDR2 sequences are SGHTA and FQGTGA. V shed 2 bases and J shed 3 bases, with 11 bases lying between them. Here the CDR3 DNA reads TGTGCCAGCAGCTTAGGTAGGATCAGCTACAATGAGCAGTTCTTC. The encoded protein is CASSLGRISYNEQFF.

This clonotype was seen many times. The chain combines TRBV28 with TRBJ2-2; D is possibly TRBD1 or TRBD2 (5 bases each). V was trimmed by 5 bases and J by 6 bases, leaving 19 bases between them. CDR3 length: 16 residues. Looked up from germline, CDR1 is MDHEN and CDR2 is SYDVKM. This chain's CDR3 is CASSGGSLMSAGELFF. The CDR3 nucleotides are TGTGCCAGCAGTGGGGGATCGCTAATGTCCGCCGGGGAGCTGTTTTTT.

This clonotype was seen more than once but under ten times. The chain couples TRBV15 to TRBJ2-7; the D is unclear. CDR3 length equals 13 residues. V was clipped by 0 bases and J by 3 bases, with 6 bases between them. Germline assignment: CDR1 LNHNV and CDR2 YYDKDF (reference sequence). CDR3 loop: CATSRDPVYEQYF. The CDR3 DNA follows: TGTGCCACCAGCAGAGATCCGGTCTACGAGCAGTACTTC.

This clonotype was recorded many times. The genes are TRBV29-1 and TRBJ2-7; perhaps TRBD2 as D (6 bases). This CDR3 contains 13 residues. CDR1 is SQVTM and CDR2 is ANQGSEA in the germline V gene. The V end lost 1 base, the J end lost 6 bases, and 13 bases lay between the germline ends. The CDR3 nucleotides read TGCAGCGTTGAAGCGGGAGATGTCGGCGAGCAGTACTTC. Protein: CSVEAGDVGEQYF.

There are many counts of this clonotype. This chain connects TRBV12-3 or TRBV12-4 to TRBJ1-6; D is unresolved. The CDR3 spans 15 residues. V shed 2 bases and J shed 8 bases, with 13 bases lying between them. CDR3: CASSLSYLMDSPLHF. The CDR3 DNA reads TGTGCCAGCAGTTTATCGTACCTTATGGATTCACCCCTCCACTTT.

This clonotype came up many times. The V call is TRBV20-1, the J call TRBJ2-3, with D perhaps matching TRBD2 (5 bases). The V and J ends lost 0 bases and 6 bases respectively, with 16 bases between them. The CDR3 runs 15 residues. CDR1 and CDR2 from the germline V gene are DFQATT and SNEGSKA (reference sequence). CDR3 nucleotide sequence: TGCAGTGCTAGAGATCTGAGGGATTGGGAGGATACGCAGTATTTT. This gives the protein CSARDLRDWEDTQYF.

Only a few counts were recorded for this clonotype. This sequence joins TRBV7-9 and TRBJ2-1; 10 bases align to TRBD2. The germline gives CDR1 SEHNR, CDR2 FQNEAQ (reference sequence). The CDR3 covers 14 residues. After removal of 8 bases from V and 8 bases from J, the junction contained 9 bases not matched to a gene. CDR3 amino acids: CASGGTSETHEQFF. Here the CDR3 DNA reads TGTGCCAGCGGTGGGACTAGCGAGACACATGAGCAGTTCTTC.

The J gene is TRBJ2-3, the V gene TRBV5-1, with 10 bases matching TRBD1. Germline CDR1 and CDR2: SGHRS and YFSETQ. This CDR3 spans 13 amino acids. The CDR3 DNA is TGCGCTGGGGGGACCGGGACAGGGGATTCGCAGTATTTT. Encoded protein: CAGGTGTGDSQYF. Combining the CDR3 with reference TRBV5-1 and TRBJ2-3 gives the whole variable domain KAGVTQTPRYLIKTRGQQVTLSCSPISGHRSVSWYQQTPGQGLQFLFEYFSETQRNKGNFPGRFSGRQFSNSRSEMNVSTLELGDSALYLCAGGTGTGDSQYFGPGTRLTVL.

This clonotype was counted only a few times. CDR3: CASSLVSSWRNQETQYF. CDR3 in DNA: TGTGCCAGCAGCTTAGTGTCCAGTTGGCGGAATCAAGAGACCCAGTACTTC. This chain uses TRBV7-2 with TRBJ2-5; no reliable D call. The CDR3 totals 17 residues. V lost 1 base and J lost 2, with 17 bases in between. The germline gives CDR1 SGHTA, CDR2 FQGNSA. Drawing the rest from reference TRBV7-2 and TRBJ2-5, the complete variable domain is GAGVSQSPSNKVTEKGKDVELRCDPISGHTALYWYRQSLGQGLEFLIYFQGNSAPDKSGLPSDRFSAERTGGSVSTLTIQRTQQEDSAVYLCASSLVSSWRNQETQYFGPGTRLLVL.

The genes are TRBV4-3 and TRBJ2-3; TRBD2 agrees at 13 bases. The germline CDR1 and CDR2 sequences are LGHNA and YSLEER. This CDR3 spans 16 amino acids. Unmatched junction bases numbered 6, after V lost 4 bases and J lost 5 bases. CDR3 amino acids: CASSLGLAGYKDTQYF. The CDR3 nucleotides read TGCGCCAGCAGCCTGGGACTAGCGGGATACAAAGATACGCAGTATTTT.

This clonotype was recorded at least ten times. The genes are TRBV7-8 and TRBJ2-3, with D unclear. Germline lookup yields CDR1 SGHVS and CDR2 FQNEAQ. The CDR3 is 12 residues long. V was cut by 5 bases and J by 5 bases, with 8 bases left in between. For the CDR3, the DNA is TGTGCCAGCAGCGCCGCTAGAGATACGCAGTATTTT. This codes for CASSAARDTQYF.

The rearrangement joins TRBV30 to TRBJ2-1; D ambiguous. The CDR3 has 12 residues. V was pared by 4 bases and J by 4 bases, with 8 bases between. Germline CDR1 is GTSNPN and CDR2 is SVGIG (reference sequence). CDR3 sequence reads: CAWTSSYNEQFF. For the CDR3, the DNA is TGTGCCTGGACATCTAGTTACAATGAGCAGTTCTTC. The full variable domain, in which reference TRBV30 and TRBJ2-1 provide the parts outside the CDR3, is SQTIHQWPATLVQPVGSPLSLECTVEGTSNPNLYWYRQAAGRGLQLLFYSVGIGQISSEVPQNLSASRPQDRQFILSSKKLLLSDSGFYLCAWTSSYNEQFFGPGTRLTVL.

To note about this clonotype: A clone one base away is much larger, so this may be a read error. The rearrangement links TRBV4-2 to TRBJ2-3; tentatively, D is TRBD2 (6 bases). The CDR3 is 17 residues long. Germline values: CDR1 LGHNA, CDR2 YNFKEQ. The CDR3 bases are TGTGCCATCAGCCAAGATCCCTCGGAGGGCCTCGCAGATACGCAGTATTTT. Protein: CAISQDPSEGLADTQYF.

The CDR3 DNA reads as TGTGCCAGCACCCTCGGTGGGGCATGGGATTCACCCCTCCACTTT. It encodes CASTLGGAWDSPLHF. The chain links TRBV5-5 to TRBJ1-6, with a weak D call TRBD1 (5 bases). The CDR3 loop spans 15 amino acids. V lost 6 bases, J lost 8 bases, and 18 bases lay in between. The germline V gene has CDR1 SGHKS and CDR2 YYEKEE (reference sequence).

This clonotype has a handful of counts. The J gene is TRBJ2-4, the V gene TRBV18; 9 bases are shared with TRBD1. Germline CDR1 is KGHSH and CDR2 is LQKENI. With 2 bases clipped from V and 2 bases from J, the junction kept 1 base outside the gene matches. This CDR3 has 15 residues. In DNA, the CDR3 is TGTGCCAGCTCACCAGGGACAGGGACCAAAAACATTCAGTACTTC. It yields the protein CASSPGTGTKNIQYF.

This clonotype has more than one count but fewer than ten. V and J are TRBV30 and TRBJ1-4; D gene ambiguous. This CDR3 spans 12 amino acids. Trimming left V 0 bases short and J 15 bases short, with 14 bases between. The germline gives CDR1 GTSNPN, CDR2 SVGIG (reference sequence). The CDR3 reads CAWSVRRGVLFF. CDR3 DNA: TGTGCCTGGAGTGTACGCCGGGGAGTGTTGTTTTTT.

This clonotype has only a few counts. The rearrangement uses TRBV28 and TRBJ1-2; 8 positions agree with TRBD1. CDR3 length: 16 residues. Germline V gene data show CDR1 as MDHEN and CDR2 as SYDVKM. With V trimmed by 6 bases and J by 4 bases, 13 bases remained unmatched. As DNA, the CDR3 is TGTGCCAGCAGCAATCTAAGGGCAGGGGGCAGCTATGGCTACACCTTC. Translating it yields CASSNLRAGGSYGYTF.